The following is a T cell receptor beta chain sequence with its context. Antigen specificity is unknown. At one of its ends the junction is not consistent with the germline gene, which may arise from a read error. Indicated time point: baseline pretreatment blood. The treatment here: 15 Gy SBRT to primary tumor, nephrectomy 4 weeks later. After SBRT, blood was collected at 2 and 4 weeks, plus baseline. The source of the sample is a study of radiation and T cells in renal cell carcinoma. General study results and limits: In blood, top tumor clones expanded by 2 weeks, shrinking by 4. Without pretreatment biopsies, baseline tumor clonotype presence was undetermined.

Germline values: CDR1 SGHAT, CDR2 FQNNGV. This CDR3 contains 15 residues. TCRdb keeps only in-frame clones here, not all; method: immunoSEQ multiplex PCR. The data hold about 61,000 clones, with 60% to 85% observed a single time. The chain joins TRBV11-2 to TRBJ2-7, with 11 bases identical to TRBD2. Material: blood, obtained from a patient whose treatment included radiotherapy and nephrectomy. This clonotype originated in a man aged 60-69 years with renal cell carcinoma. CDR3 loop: CASSLAGGSSYEQYF. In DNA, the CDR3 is TGTGCCAGCAGTTTAGCGGGGGGGAGCTCCTACGAGCAGTACTTC.